These 14 T cell receptor beta chains came from one sample sequenced in a study of Graves' ophthalmopathy and Graves' hyperthyroidism. Amplified TCR beta CDR3 regions were obtained using RNA transcripts as template. In the first round, RT-PCR was carried out with HTBI primers, and a multiplex PCR formed the second round. TCRdb itself ran the multiplex PCR reads through MiXCR, one entry per CDR3 protein. Of a few hundred thousand distinct CDR3 sequences in the sample, less than 40% were seen once. Material for sequencing was peripheral blood or thyroid tissue (not recorded which). These receptors were obtained from an adult man with Graves' hyperthyroidism.

This clonotype was observed a few times. This sequence joins TRBV7-9 and TRBJ1-1; D is unclear. The CDR3 consists of 11 residues. V was pared by 4 bases and J by 6 bases, with 6 bases between. Germline V gives CDR1 SEHNR, CDR2 FQNEAQ (reference sequence). The CDR3 DNA reads as TGTGCCAGCAGCTCGGACGCTGAAGCTTTCTTT. This encodes CASSSDAEAFF.

This clonotype has more than one count but fewer than ten. V gene TRBV7-9 combines with J gene TRBJ1-2; D gene ambiguous. CDR1 and CDR2 (germline): SEHNR, FQNEAQ (reference sequence). V shed 5 bases and J shed 7 bases, with 20 bases lying between them. The CDR3 sequence is 15 residues long. The CDR3 here is CASSQPTRGMGGYTF. The CDR3 DNA is TGTGCCAGCAGCCAACCCACCCGGGGAATGGGTGGCTACACCTTC.

This clonotype has at least ten counts. V usage is TRBV20-1 and J usage is TRBJ1-5; possible D gene TRBD1, 6 bases. Germline CDR1 is DFQATT and CDR2 is SNEGSKA (reference sequence). Trimming shortened V by 5 bases and J by 0 bases, and 14 bases separated the two germline ends. The CDR3 runs 15 residues. CDR3 in DNA: TGCAGTGCTTCCCTCGGGACACCTAGCAATCAGCCCCAGCATTTT. It translates to CSASLGTPSNQPQHF.

This chain uses TRBV11-3 with TRBJ2-1, with TRBD1 as a possible D gene (6 bases). This CDR3 has 17 residues. V was trimmed by 1 base and J by 6 bases, leaving 19 bases between them. The germline gives CDR1 SGHNT, CDR2 YENEEA. The CDR3 DNA reads TGTGCCAGCAGCTTAGGCCCAATCCGGCGAGGGGGCAATGAGCAGTTCTTC. Amino acids: CASSLGPIRRGGNEQFF.

This clonotype was detected ten times or more. The CDR3 loop is CASKPLGLTEAFF. The CDR3 coding sequence is TGTGCCAGCAAACCCCTGGGCCTCACTGAAGCTTTCTTT. The chain uses TRBV9 and TRBJ1-1; D remains ambiguous. The germline V and J ends were trimmed by 6 bases and 4 bases, with 13 bases remaining between them. The CDR3 consists of 13 residues. Germline V gene sequence: CDR1 SGDLS, CDR2 YYNGEE. The full variable domain, in which reference TRBV9 and TRBJ1-1 provide the parts outside the CDR3, is DSGVTQTPKHLITATGQRVTLRCSPRSGDLSVYWYQQSLDQGLQFLIQYYNGEERAKGNILERFSAQQFPDLHSELNLSSLELGDSALYFCASKPLGLTEAFFGQGTRLTVV.

This clonotype was detected ten times or more. In DNA, the CDR3 is TGTGCCAGCAGCTGGAGCGATACGCAGTATTTT. Its translation is CASSWSDTQYF. The rearrangement joins TRBV7-9 to TRBJ2-3; unclear D gene. This CDR3 region has 11 residues. V was pared by 4 bases and J by 6 bases, with 5 bases between. Per germline, CDR1 SEHNR and CDR2 FQNEAQ (reference sequence).

The V gene is TRBV24-1, the J gene TRBJ1-5; D gene ambiguous. V lost 4 bases and J lost 14, with 20 bases in between. Germline assignment: CDR1 KGHDR and CDR2 SFDVKD. The CDR3 has 14 amino acids. CDR3 loop: CATSEGQILRDEHF. The CDR3 nucleotides are TGTGCCACCAGTGAAGGGCAAATCCTACGGGATGAGCATTTT.

This sequence joins TRBV15 and TRBJ1-2; 8 bases fit TRBD1. The CDR3 is 12 amino acids. Germline V gives CDR1 LNHNV, CDR2 YYDKDF (reference sequence). V shed 6 bases and J 7 bases; nucleotides not matched to a gene: 4. CDR3 DNA: TGTGCCACCAGAGACAGGGGTTCTGGCTACACCTTC. Translating gives CATRDRGSGYTF.

This clonotype turned up a few times. The chain combines TRBV9 with TRBJ2-7; maybe TRBD2 (6 bases). Per germline, CDR1 SGDLS and CDR2 YYNGEE. This CDR3 comprises 14 residues. The V and J ends lost 3 bases and 3 bases respectively, with 13 bases between them. This chain's CDR3 is CASSASGAYYEQYF. For the CDR3, the DNA is TGTGCCAGCAGCGCGTCGGGAGCCTACTACGAGCAGTACTTC.

In its sample, this clonotype was seen many times. The rearrangement joins TRBV29-1 to TRBJ2-5; maybe TRBD1 (6 bases). V shed 7 bases and J shed 5 bases, with 17 bases lying between them. Per germline, CDR1 SQVTM and CDR2 ANQGSEA. The CDR3 loop spans 13 amino acids. CDR3 DNA: TGCAGCGCTAGGACAGCGCAGGGGGAGACCCAGTACTTC. Its translation is CSARTAQGETQYF.

This clonotype was counted at least ten times. The J gene is TRBJ2-7, the V gene TRBV7-9; 14 bases match TRBD2. The CDR3 spans 15 residues. The V gene end was trimmed by 5 bases and the J gene end by 5 bases; junction bases not matched to a gene: 5. Germline-derived CDR1 and CDR2 are SEHNR and FQNEAQ (reference sequence). CDR3 residues: CASSQGLAGGNEQYF. DNA of the CDR3: TGTGCCAGCAGCCAAGGACTAGCGGGAGGTAACGAGCAGTACTTC.

The sample holds many counts of this clonotype. The CDR3 region is CASSLVETGKYEQYF. The CDR3 DNA follows: TGTGCCAGCAGCTTAGTTGAGACAGGGAAATACGAGCAGTACTTC. The chain is built from TRBV11-2 and TRBJ2-7; TRBD1 aligns across 7 bases. The CDR3 consists of 15 residues. Germline values: CDR1 SGHAT, CDR2 FQNNGV. The V gene end was trimmed by 1 base and the J gene end by 4 bases; junction bases not matched to a gene: 7.

The rearrangement links TRBV19 to TRBJ1-1; D is unresolved. The CDR3 length is 8 residues. Per germline, CDR1 LNHDA and CDR2 SQIVND (reference sequence). The CDR3 sequence: CAGTEAFF. CDR3 DNA sequence: TGTGCAGGGACTGAAGCTTTCTTT. Together with reference TRBV19 and TRBJ1-1, the CDR3 gives the full variable domain: DGGITQSPKYLFRKEGQNVTLSCEQNLNHDAMYWYRQDPGQGLRLIYYSQIVNDFQKGDIAEGYSVSREKKESFPLTVTSAQKNPTAFYLCAGTEAFFGQGTRLTVV.

This clonotype was detected ten times or more. This chain links TRBV12-3 or TRBV12-4 with TRBJ1-2; D ambiguous. Trimming took off 5 bases at V and 7 bases at J, with 23 bases between the two ends. The CDR3 is made up of 16 amino acids. The CDR3 DNA follows: TGTGCCAGCAGTCCTGGGGTTCGGGTGCGTAACGGTGGCTACACCTTC. Residues: CASSPGVRVRNGGYTF.